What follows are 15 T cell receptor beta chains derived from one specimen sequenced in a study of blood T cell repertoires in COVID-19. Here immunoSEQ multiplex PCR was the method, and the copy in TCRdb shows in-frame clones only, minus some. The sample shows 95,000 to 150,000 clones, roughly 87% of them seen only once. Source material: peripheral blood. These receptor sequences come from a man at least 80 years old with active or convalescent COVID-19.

CDR3 sequence: CASSSSSGGQETQYF. CDR3 nucleotides: TGTGCCAGCAGCTCTTCTAGCGGGGGCCAAGAGACCCAGTACTTC. This chain connects TRBV7-2 to TRBJ2-5; 10 nucleotides agree with TRBD2. From germline, CDR1 is SGHTA and CDR2 FQGNSA. V shed 4 bases, J shed 1 base, and the junction held 3 bases outside the gene matches. The CDR3 sequence is 15 residues long.

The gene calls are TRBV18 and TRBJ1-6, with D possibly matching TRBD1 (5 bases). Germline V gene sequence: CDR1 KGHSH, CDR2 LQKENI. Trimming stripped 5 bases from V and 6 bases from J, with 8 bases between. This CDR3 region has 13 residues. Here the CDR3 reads CASSSTANSPLHF. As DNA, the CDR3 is TGTGCCAGCTCATCGACAGCTAATTCACCCCTCCACTTT.

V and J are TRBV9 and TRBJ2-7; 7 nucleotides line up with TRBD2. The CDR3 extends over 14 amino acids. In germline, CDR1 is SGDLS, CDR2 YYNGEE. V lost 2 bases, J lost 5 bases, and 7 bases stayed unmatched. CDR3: CASSVGEGLDEQYF. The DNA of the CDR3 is TGTGCCAGCAGCGTCGGGGAGGGCCTTGACGAGCAGTACTTC.

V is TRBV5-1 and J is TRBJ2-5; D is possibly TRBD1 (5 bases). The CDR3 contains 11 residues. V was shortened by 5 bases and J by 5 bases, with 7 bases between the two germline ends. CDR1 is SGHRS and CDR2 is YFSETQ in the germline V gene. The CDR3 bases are TGCGCCAGCAGGGGGCAGGAGACCCAGTACTTC. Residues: CASRGQETQYF.

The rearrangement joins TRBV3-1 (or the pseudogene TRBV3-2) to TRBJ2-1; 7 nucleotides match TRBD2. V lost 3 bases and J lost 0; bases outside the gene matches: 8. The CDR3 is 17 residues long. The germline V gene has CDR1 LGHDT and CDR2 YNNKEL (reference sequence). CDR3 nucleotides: TGTGCCAGCAGCCAGTTATCTAGCGGAGTCTCCTACAATGAGCAGTTCTTC. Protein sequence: CASSQLSSGVSYNEQFF.

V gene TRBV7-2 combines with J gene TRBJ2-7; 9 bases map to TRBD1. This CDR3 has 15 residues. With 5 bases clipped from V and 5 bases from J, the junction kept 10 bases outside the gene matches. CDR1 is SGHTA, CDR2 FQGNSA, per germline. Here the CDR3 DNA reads TGTGCCAGCAGCACCAGGGACAGGGATTTTCACGAGCAGTACTTC. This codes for CASSTRDRDFHEQYF.

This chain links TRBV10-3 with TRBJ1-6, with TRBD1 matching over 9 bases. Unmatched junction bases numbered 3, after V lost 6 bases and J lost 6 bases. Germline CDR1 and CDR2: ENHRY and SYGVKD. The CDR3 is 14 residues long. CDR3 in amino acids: CAIRAGQGNSPLHF. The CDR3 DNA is TGTGCCATCAGAGCGGGACAGGGTAATTCACCCCTCCACTTT.

The CDR3 coding sequence is TGTGCCAGCAGCTTGGAGCGGGGGGGCGTCGAGACCCAGTACTTC. This codes for CASSLERGGVETQYF. This chain connects TRBV5-6 to TRBJ2-5; 10 nucleotides align to TRBD2. V dropped 0 bases and J dropped 5; count of bases not matched to a gene: 4. There are 15 residues in the CDR3. Germline assignment: CDR1 SGHDT and CDR2 YYEEEE.

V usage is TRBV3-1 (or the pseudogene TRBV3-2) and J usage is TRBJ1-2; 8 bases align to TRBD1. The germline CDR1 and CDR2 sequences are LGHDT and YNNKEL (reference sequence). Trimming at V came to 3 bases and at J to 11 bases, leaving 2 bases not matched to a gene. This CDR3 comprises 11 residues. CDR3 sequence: CASSHRQGYTF. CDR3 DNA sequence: TGTGCCAGCAGCCATCGACAGGGGTACACCTTC.

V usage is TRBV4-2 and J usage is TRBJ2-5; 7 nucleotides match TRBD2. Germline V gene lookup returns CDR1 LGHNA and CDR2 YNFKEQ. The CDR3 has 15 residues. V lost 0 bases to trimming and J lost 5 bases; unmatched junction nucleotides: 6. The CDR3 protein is CASSQDPGGRETQYF. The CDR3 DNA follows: TGTGCCAGCAGCCAAGATCCGGGAGGCCGGGAGACCCAGTACTTC.

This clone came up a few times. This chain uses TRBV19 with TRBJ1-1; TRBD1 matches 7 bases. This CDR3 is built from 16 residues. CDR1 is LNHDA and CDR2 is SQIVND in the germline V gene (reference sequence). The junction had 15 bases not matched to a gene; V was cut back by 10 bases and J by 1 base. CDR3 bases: TGTGCCACTTGCTTGAGGATCGGGACAGCGAACACTGAAGCTTTCTTT. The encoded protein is CATCLRIGTANTEAFF.

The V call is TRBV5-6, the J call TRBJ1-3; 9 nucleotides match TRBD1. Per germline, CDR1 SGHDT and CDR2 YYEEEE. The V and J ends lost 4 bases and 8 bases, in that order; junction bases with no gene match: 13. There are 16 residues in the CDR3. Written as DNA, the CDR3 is TGTGCCAGCAGCGATCGACAGGGGGGATCCAAGGACACCATATATTTT. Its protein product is CASSDRQGGSKDTIYF.

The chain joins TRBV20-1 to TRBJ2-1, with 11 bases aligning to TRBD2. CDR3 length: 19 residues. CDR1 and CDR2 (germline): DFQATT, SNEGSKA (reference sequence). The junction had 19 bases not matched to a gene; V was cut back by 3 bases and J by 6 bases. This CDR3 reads CSASTPPGTSGAQPNEQFF. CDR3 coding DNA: TGCAGTGCTAGTACACCCCCCGGGACTAGCGGAGCCCAACCCAATGAGCAGTTCTTC.

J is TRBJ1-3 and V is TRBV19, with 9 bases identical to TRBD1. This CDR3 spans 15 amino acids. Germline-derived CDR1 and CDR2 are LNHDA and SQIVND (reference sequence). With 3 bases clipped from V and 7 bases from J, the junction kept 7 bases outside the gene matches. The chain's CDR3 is CASSITGTGRNTIYF. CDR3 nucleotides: TGTGCCAGTAGTATCACCGGGACAGGGAGGAACACCATATATTTT.

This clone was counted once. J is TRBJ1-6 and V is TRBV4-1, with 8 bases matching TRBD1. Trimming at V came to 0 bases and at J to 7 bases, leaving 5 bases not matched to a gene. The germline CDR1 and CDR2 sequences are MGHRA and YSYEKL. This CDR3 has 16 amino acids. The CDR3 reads CASSQDPGQANSPLHF. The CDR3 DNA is TGCGCCAGCAGCCAAGATCCGGGACAGGCGAATTCACCCCTCCACTTT.